This T cell receptor (beta chain) was captured by sequencing in a study of T cell repertoires in cytomegalovirus infection. General study findings and limits: Carriage of CMV together with the relevant HLA was identifiable through cumulative public TCR beta family frequency.

TCRdb re-analysed the reads in MiXCR, keeping a single row per CDR3 protein. The sample has about 20,000 distinct CDR3 sequences, about 39% seen once; the top ten hold around 95%. The CDR3 has 16 amino acids. V gave up 0 bases and J gave up 2 bases, with 8 bases separating them. The germline V gene encodes CDR1 MNHEY and CDR2 SVGEGT. On this clonotype itself: Antigen: not known.

The sequence was obtained from a human donor in good health (CMV status not recorded). Some clones in this sample may be carry-over from other donors' samples. The material sequenced was CD8+ T cells from cultured PBMCs, taken from culture after CMV antigen stimulation. The rearrangement joins TRBV6-2 or TRBV6-3 to TRBJ2-6, with D tentatively TRBD1 or TRBD2 (5 bases each). For the CDR3, the DNA is TGTGCCAGCAGTTACTCTGAGGGGACTGGGGCCAACGTCCTGACTTTC. Its protein product is CASSYSEGTGANVLTF.